The clone carrying this T cell receptor beta chain was found a few times. Multiplex PCR employing 32 V and 13 J primers generated amplicons of the TCR beta CDR3. MiXCR, run by TCRdb on the multiplex PCR reads, gives a single entry per CDR3 protein. The sample contains 22,000 or so distinct CDR3 sequences, less than 35% of which appear only once. Template material for each sample was 500 to 600 ng of bulk tumor genomic DNA. During surgery, several far-apart biopsies were obtained from every primary tumor. The cohort was untreated, with newly diagnosed non-small cell lung cancer undergoing curative surgery. Every donor was a newly diagnosed non-small cell lung cancer patient having surgery with curative intent. The germline CDR1 and CDR2 sequences are SGHNT and YENEEA. Trimming removed 1 base at V and 2 bases at J, with 12 bases between. The CDR3 has 16 residues. This sample stems from a study of immune heterogeneity within non-small cell lung tumors.

Sequences were obtained from lung tumor tissue. This TCR came from a man aged 35 to 55 with non-small cell lung cancer. The gene calls are TRBV11-3 and TRBJ2-1, with D possibly called TRBD1 or TRBD2 (5 bases each). The CDR3 sequence: CASSLAGRAAYNEQFF. The CDR3 DNA reads as TGTGCCAGCAGCTTAGCGGGGCGGGCGGCCTACAATGAGCAGTTCTTC.